This T cell receptor beta chain was found in a study of sequential checkpoint blockade in melanoma. About the research overall: Randomization was 1:1 between first-line nivolumab→ipilimumab and ipilimumab→nivolumab. Each arm's sequence ended with maintenance nivolumab.

The germline V gene encodes CDR1 MDHEN and CDR2 SYDVKM. V shed 4 bases, J shed 0 bases, and the junction held 12 bases outside the gene matches. The CDR3 has 18 amino acids. TCRdb's table, derived via immunoSEQ multiplex PCR, lists solely in-frame clones and lacks some. Among fewer than 30,000 clones listed, approximately 83% were seen once. Treatment in this sample: randomized to nivolumab then ipilimumab (arm A) or the reverse (arm B). DNA-damaging chemotherapy had not been given to any patient beforehand. The sequencing used CD8+ T cells sorted from blood (inferred from file names), collected from a patient given nivolumab and ipilimumab in sequence. The TCR was taken from a human donor with melanoma. The genes are TRBV28 and TRBJ2-5; 9 nucleotides agree with TRBD2. CDR3: CASSSFSEREAYQETQYF. The CDR3, as DNA: TGTGCCAGCAGTTCCTTTAGTGAGCGGGAGGCCTACCAAGAGACCCAGTACTTC. Drawing the rest from reference TRBV28 and TRBJ2-5, the complete variable domain is DVKVTQSSRYLVKRTGEKVFLECVQDMDHENMFWYRQDPGLGLRLIYFSYDVKMKEKGDIPEGYSVSREKKERFSLILESASTNQTSMYLCASSSFSEREAYQETQYFGPGTRLLVL.